These 27 T cell receptor beta chains were all obtained from the same sample, sequenced in a study of cytomegalovirus exposure and HLA in healthy donors. The PCR had 60 Vbeta and 13 Jbeta primers. Data came from immunoSEQ multiplex PCR; TCRdb stores just in-frame clones and leaves some out. Here the sample spans over 75,000 clones, about three quarters being singletons. The source material was PBMCs. These receptors were collected from a man aged 55 to 70 in good health and CMV-seropositive.

This clone turned up a few times. The chain uses TRBV7-2 and TRBJ2-2, with D hard to call. The CDR3 runs to 14 residues. The V end was cut by 5 bases, the J end by 9 bases, with 16 bases between. Germline V gives CDR1 SGHTA, CDR2 FQGNSA. The chain's CDR3 is CASSPQPYIRELFF. In DNA form, the CDR3 reads TGTGCCAGCAGCCCGCAACCCTATATTCGGGAGCTGTTTTTT. The entire variable domain, with the rest obtained from reference TRBV7-2 and TRBJ2-2, is as follows: GAGVSQSPSNKVTEKGKDVELRCDPISGHTALYWYRQSLGQGLEFLIYFQGNSAPDKSGLPSDRFSAERTGGSVSTLTIQRTQQEDSAVYLCASSPQPYIRELFFGEGSRLTVL.

The J gene is TRBJ2-3, the V gene TRBV2; maybe TRBD1 (5 bases). Deletions cut 6 bases from V and 3 bases from J, with 13 bases between. The germline CDR1 and CDR2 sequences are SNHLY and FYNNEI. CDR3 length: 14 residues. The CDR3 DNA sequence: TGTGCCAGCAGAGAAACAGGAAGGACAGATACGCAGTATTTT. Its protein is CASRETGRTDTQYF.

The chain employs TRBV6-6 and TRBJ1-2; 10 bases fit TRBD1. CDR3 length: 16 amino acids. Trimming removed 0 bases from V and 7 bases from J; junction bases left unmatched: 8. CDR1 MNHNY and CDR2 SVGAGI come from the germline V gene (reference sequence). The CDR3 DNA is TGTGCCAGCAGTTACTCCCAGGCGACAGGGGGCTCTGGCTACACCTTC. Its translation is CASSYSQATGGSGYTF.

V and J are TRBV29-1 and TRBJ2-1, with D tentatively TRBD2 (6 bases). In germline, CDR1 is SQVTM, CDR2 ANQGSEA. This CDR3 region has 16 residues. Between the trimmed V and J ends, which lost 3 bases and 1 base, there was a span of 16 bases. CDR3 sequence (DNA): TGCAGCGTTGACGGAGCTGCCGGAGGGTCCTACAATGAGCAGTTCTTC. Protein sequence: CSVDGAAGGSYNEQFF.

The chain combines TRBV7-2 with TRBJ2-3; 9 bases are a match to TRBD2. Germline CDR1 reads SGHTA; CDR2 reads FQGNSA. CDR3 length: 12 amino acids. J gave up 7 bases and V 8 bases, and 4 bases lay outside the gene matches. CDR3 DNA: TGTGCCAGCGCTAGCGGGGTGAATACGCAGTATTTT. It encodes CASASGVNTQYF.

V is TRBV7-8 and J is TRBJ2-1; 9 bases map to TRBD2. V was clipped by 2 bases and J by 8 bases; unmatched bases: 22. The CDR3 consists of 20 residues. Germline V gene sequence: CDR1 SGHVS, CDR2 FQNEAQ. The CDR3 coding sequence is TGTGCCAGCAGCTTAAGGTCCCTGTGGGCGGGGGGGCCTAGGGGCTATGAGCAGTTCTTC. It yields the protein CASSLRSLWAGGPRGYEQFF.

This chain links TRBV29-1 with TRBJ2-1; 11 bases agree with TRBD2. V lost 6 bases, J lost 2 bases, and 6 bases stayed unmatched. This CDR3 region has 15 residues. From germline, CDR1 is SQVTM and CDR2 ANQGSEA. CDR3 coding DNA: TGCAGCGTGTACCGTAGCGGGGGGGCCTACAATGAGCAGTTCTTC. Its translation: CSVYRSGGAYNEQFF.

The CDR3 DNA reads as TGTGCCAGCAGCCGGGGGACTAGCGGGGACCAAGAGACCCAGTACTTC. It encodes CASSRGTSGDQETQYF. The J gene is TRBJ2-5, the V gene TRBV5-4; the match to TRBD2 covers 13 bases. Per germline, CDR1 SGHNT and CDR2 YYREEE (reference sequence). The CDR3 is made up of 16 amino acids. J gave up 0 bases and V 4 bases, and 3 bases lay outside the gene matches.

The rearrangement uses TRBV10-1 and TRBJ2-3; D may be TRBD2 (6 bases). The CDR3 contains 14 residues. Germline CDR1 and CDR2: WNHNN and SYGVQD (reference sequence). V gave up 3 bases and J gave up 3 bases, with 10 bases separating them. The CDR3 loop is CASSERDWTDTQYF. The CDR3 DNA sequence: TGCGCCAGCAGTGAACGGGACTGGACAGATACGCAGTATTTT.

J is TRBJ2-3 and V is TRBV6-6; 8 bases are a match to TRBD2. Trimming cost V 6 bases and J 5 bases; bases outside gene matches: 13. CDR3 length equals 16 residues. Germline-derived CDR1 and CDR2 are MNHNY and SVGAGI (reference sequence). The CDR3 DNA sequence: TGTGCCAGCAGCCAGCTTCGCGGGGGGCTTGGAGATACGCAGTATTTT. Its translation: CASSQLRGGLGDTQYF.

This clone was counted at least ten times. The CDR3 nucleotides read TGTGCCAGCAGTTACTCCCCAGGGGGCGGCACCGGGGAGCTGTTTTTT. Protein product: CASSYSPGGGTGELFF. This sequence joins TRBV6-5 and TRBJ2-2; 8 bases are a match to TRBD1. V lost 0 bases, J lost 4 bases, and 4 bases stayed unmatched. Germline assignment: CDR1 MNHEY and CDR2 SVGAGI. This CDR3 contains 16 residues.

The rearrangement links TRBV18 to TRBJ1-6; D remains unclear. The CDR3 is made up of 15 amino acids. The V gene's germline CDR1 is KGHSH and CDR2 LQKENI. The V end was cut by 0 bases, the J end by 8 bases, with 11 bases between. The CDR3 sequence is CASSPPGLRDSPLHF. CDR3 in DNA: TGTGCCAGCTCACCACCCGGACTTCGGGATTCACCCCTCCACTTT.

The chain is built from TRBV5-1 and TRBJ2-5, with 12 nucleotides matching TRBD1. The CDR3 sequence is 15 residues long. Trimming cost V 0 bases and J 5 bases; bases outside gene matches: 2. The germline CDR1 and CDR2 sequences are SGHRS and YFSETQ. CDR3 residues: CASSLGDRGLETQYF. DNA of the CDR3: TGCGCCAGCAGCTTGGGGGACAGGGGGCTTGAGACCCAGTACTTC.

The rearrangement joins TRBV5-1 to TRBJ2-7; D uncertain. The CDR3 is made up of 15 amino acids. Looked up from germline, CDR1 is SGHRS and CDR2 is YFSETQ. Trimming shortened V by 1 base and J by 0 bases, and 11 bases separated the two germline ends. The CDR3 sequence is CASSLPVPNSYEQYF. The CDR3 DNA reads TGCGCCAGCAGCTTGCCGGTACCCAACTCCTACGAGCAGTACTTC.

The chain combines TRBV4-1 with TRBJ1-1, with TRBD1 matching 8 bases. The CDR3 is 15 amino acids. Germline loops: CDR1 MGHRA, CDR2 YSYEKL. The trim removed 4 bases at V and 1 base at J, leaving 5 bases unmatched. This chain's CDR3 is CASSPRQGTNTEAFF. As DNA, the CDR3 is TGCGCCAGCAGCCCTCGACAGGGGACGAACACTGAAGCTTTCTTT.

V and J are TRBV5-4 and TRBJ1-2; tentative D call: TRBD1 (6 bases). CDR1 is SGHNT and CDR2 is YYREEE in the germline V gene (reference sequence). The CDR3 contains 16 residues. Between the trimmed V and J ends, which lost 4 bases and 6 bases, there was a span of 22 bases. The CDR3 protein is CASSRLIWTARDGYTF. CDR3 coding DNA: TGTGCCAGCAGCAGACTAATCTGGACAGCCCGCGATGGCTACACCTTC.

This clone was picked up a small number of times. This sequence joins TRBV10-3 and TRBJ2-2; 10 nucleotides match TRBD2. Trimming removed 4 bases from V and 4 bases from J; junction bases left unmatched: 3. The CDR3 covers 15 residues. CDR1 is ENHRY and CDR2 is SYGVKD in the germline V gene. For the CDR3, the DNA is TGTGCCATCAGTGGGACTAGCGGTACCACCGGGGAGCTGTTTTTT. Encoded protein: CAISGTSGTTGELFF.

The V and J genes are TRBV10-1 and TRBJ1-5; 7 bases are shared with TRBD1. V lost 1 base and J lost 2; bases outside the gene matches: 11. The germline CDR1 and CDR2 sequences are WNHNN and SYGVQD (reference sequence). This CDR3 spans 18 amino acids. CDR3 DNA sequence: TGCGCCAGCAGTGAGTTTAGACAGGGTGTTAGGGGCAATCAGCCCCAGCATTTT. It codes for CASSEFRQGVRGNQPQHF.

The V and J genes are TRBV10-2 and TRBJ2-1, with 11 bases that match TRBD2. The CDR3 totals 16 residues. J gave up 5 bases and V 7 bases, and 10 bases lay outside the gene matches. The germline gives CDR1 WSHSY, CDR2 SAAADI. The CDR3: CASTVSGGALNNEQFF. The CDR3 nucleotides read TGCGCCAGCACAGTTAGCGGGGGGGCGTTAAACAATGAGCAGTTCTTC.

This clone was counted a single time. The J gene is TRBJ2-5, the V gene TRBV6-1, with 9 bases fitting TRBD1. V gave up 0 bases and J gave up 5 bases; unmatched junction bases: 13. The CDR3 covers 18 residues. Germline CDR1 and CDR2: MNHNS and SASEGT. The CDR3 region is CASSEAGTGLIGGETQYF. The CDR3, as DNA: TGTGCCAGCAGTGAAGCTGGGACAGGGCTTATAGGGGGGGAGACCCAGTACTTC.

The chain combines TRBV9 with TRBJ2-2; 9 bases fit TRBD1. The CDR3 has 17 residues. Germline CDR1 SGDLS, CDR2 YYNGEE. V lost 1 base and J lost 3; bases outside the gene matches: 7. CDR3 nucleotide sequence: TGTGCCAGCAGCGTAACCCCAGGGGACAGGGACACCGGGGAGCTGTTTTTT. This translates into CASSVTPGDRDTGELFF.

The chain is built from TRBV7-2 and TRBJ2-1, with TRBD2 identical over 8 bases. The CDR3 length is 17 residues. CDR1 and CDR2 from the germline V gene are SGHTA and FQGNSA. V was pared by 5 bases and J by 7 bases, with 16 bases of the junction left unmatched. The CDR3 loop is CASSLIFGGAYWNEQFF. In DNA form, the CDR3 reads TGTGCCAGCAGCCTGATTTTCGGGGGGGCCTACTGGAATGAGCAGTTCTTC.

The chain links TRBV11-2 to TRBJ1-5; D unresolved. Germline loops: CDR1 SGHAT, CDR2 FQNNGV. The CDR3 is 15 residues long. The germline V and J ends were trimmed by 1 base and 1 base, with 8 bases remaining between them. The CDR3 region is CASSLGYPSNQPQHF. CDR3 coding DNA: TGTGCCAGCAGCTTAGGCTACCCCAGCAATCAGCCCCAGCATTTT.

V gene TRBV7-2 combines with J gene TRBJ1-2; D unresolved. The V and J ends lost 1 base and 7 bases respectively, with 16 bases between them. Germline CDR1 reads SGHTA; CDR2 reads FQGNSA. The CDR3 covers 15 residues. CDR3 loop: CASSLVHMGGIGYTF. CDR3 sequence (DNA): TGTGCCAGCAGCTTAGTCCACATGGGAGGGATTGGCTACACCTTC.

V gene TRBV19 combines with J gene TRBJ2-1; D is possibly TRBD2 (6 bases). The germline V and J ends were trimmed by 10 bases and 1 base, with 14 bases remaining between them. CDR3 length: 14 amino acids. Germline CDR1 and CDR2: LNHDA and SQIVND (reference sequence). The CDR3 reads CATGTHQSYNEQFF. CDR3 DNA: TGTGCCACAGGGACTCACCAATCCTACAATGAGCAGTTCTTC.

Only a few counts were recorded for this clone. CDR3 amino acids: CASSPAGEGNSPLHF. In DNA, the CDR3 is TGTGCCAGCTCACCCGCAGGGGAGGGTAATTCACCCCTCCACTTT. The V and J genes are TRBV18 and TRBJ1-6; maybe TRBD1 (6 bases). Trimming took off 3 bases at V and 6 bases at J, with 12 bases between the two ends. CDR3 length: 15 residues. Germline CDR1 KGHSH, CDR2 LQKENI.

This clone was counted only a few times. The rearrangement uses TRBV6-1 and TRBJ1-1, with D unclear. Deletions cut 1 base from V and 10 bases from J, with 10 bases between. Germline V gene sequence: CDR1 MNHNS, CDR2 SASEGT. This CDR3 comprises 12 residues. CDR3 region: CASSEVPLGAFF. DNA of the CDR3: TGTGCCAGCAGTGAAGTGCCTCTAGGAGCTTTCTTT.